This record covers a single T cell receptor beta chain. What it recognizes is unknown. The sample belongs to a study of T cell responses to AZD1222 COVID-19 vaccine. Clones were read by immunoSEQ multiplex PCR, and TCRdb kept only the in-frame ones, dropping some. The table shows 75,000 to 95,000 clones, with 75% to 90% occurring only once. Study-level findings and limits: Unmutated variant regions reportedly attract nearly half of all spike-specific TCRs.

Trimming took off 6 bases at V and 2 bases at J, with 14 bases between the two ends. CDR3 length: 15 amino acids. CDR1 is SNHLY and CDR2 is FYNNEI in the germline V gene. The chain combines TRBV2 with TRBJ1-3; D is ambiguous. This TCR was sampled from an adult who received the AZD1222 COVID-19 vaccine. The sample in question was peripheral blood, obtained 28 days after the second AZD1222 dose. CDR3 coding DNA: TGTGCCAGCAGGTGGAAGGAGTTCGCTGGAAACACCATATATTTT. This sequence encodes CASRWKEFAGNTIYF.